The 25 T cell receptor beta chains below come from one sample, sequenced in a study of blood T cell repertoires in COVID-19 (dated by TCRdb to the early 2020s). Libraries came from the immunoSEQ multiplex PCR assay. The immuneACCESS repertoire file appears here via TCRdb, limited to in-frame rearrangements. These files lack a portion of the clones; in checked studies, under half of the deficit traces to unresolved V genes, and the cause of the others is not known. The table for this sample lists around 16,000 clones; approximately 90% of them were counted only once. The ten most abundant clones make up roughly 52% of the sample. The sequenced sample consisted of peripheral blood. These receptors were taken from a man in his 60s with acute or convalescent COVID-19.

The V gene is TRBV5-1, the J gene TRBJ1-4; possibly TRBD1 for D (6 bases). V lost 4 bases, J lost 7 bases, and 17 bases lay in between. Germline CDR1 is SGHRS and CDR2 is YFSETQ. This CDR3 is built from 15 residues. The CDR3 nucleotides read TGCGCCAGCAGCCCCGGGACATTGGTTGGTGAAAAACTGTTTTTT. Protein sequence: CASSPGTLVGEKLFF.

CDR3 region: CASSSRDSPTDTQYF. Written as DNA, the CDR3 is TGTGCCAGTAGTAGCCGGGACAGTCCCACAGATACGCAGTATTTT. V and J are TRBV19 and TRBJ2-3; 7 bases are a match to TRBD1. V lost 4 bases to trimming and J lost 2 bases; unmatched junction nucleotides: 6. Germline values: CDR1 LNHDA, CDR2 SQIVND (reference sequence). The CDR3 contains 15 residues.

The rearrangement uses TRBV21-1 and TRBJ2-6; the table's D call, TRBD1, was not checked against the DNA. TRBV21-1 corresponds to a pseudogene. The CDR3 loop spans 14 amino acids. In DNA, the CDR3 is TGTGCCAGCAGCCCCCGGACACGGCACAACGTCCTGACTTTC. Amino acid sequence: CASSPRTRHNVLTF.

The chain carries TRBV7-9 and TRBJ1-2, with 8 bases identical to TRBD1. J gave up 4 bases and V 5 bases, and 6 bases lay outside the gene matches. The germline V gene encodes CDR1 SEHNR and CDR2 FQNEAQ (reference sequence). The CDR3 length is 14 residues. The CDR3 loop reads CASSRDRGGYGYTF. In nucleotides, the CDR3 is TGTGCCAGCAGCCGCGACAGGGGTGGCTATGGCTACACCTTC.

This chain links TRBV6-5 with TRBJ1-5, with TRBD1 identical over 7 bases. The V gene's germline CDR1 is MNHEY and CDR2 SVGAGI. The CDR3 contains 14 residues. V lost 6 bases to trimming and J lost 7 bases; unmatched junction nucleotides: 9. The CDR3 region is CASRASGTDQPQHF. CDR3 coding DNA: TGTGCCAGCAGAGCTTCCGGGACAGACCAGCCCCAGCATTTT.

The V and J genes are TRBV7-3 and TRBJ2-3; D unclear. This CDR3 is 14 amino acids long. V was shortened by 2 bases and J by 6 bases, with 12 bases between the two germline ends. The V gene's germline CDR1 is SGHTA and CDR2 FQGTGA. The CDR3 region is CASSLGTSKDTQYF. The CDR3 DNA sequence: TGTGCCAGCAGCTTAGGCACGTCCAAGGATACGCAGTATTTT.

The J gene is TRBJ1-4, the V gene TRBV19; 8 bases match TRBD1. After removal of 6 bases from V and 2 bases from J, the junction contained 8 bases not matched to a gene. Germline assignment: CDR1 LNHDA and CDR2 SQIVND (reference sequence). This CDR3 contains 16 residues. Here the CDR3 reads CASRTGDIWTNEKLFF. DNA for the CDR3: TGTGCCAGTAGGACAGGGGATATCTGGACTAATGAAAAACTGTTTTTT. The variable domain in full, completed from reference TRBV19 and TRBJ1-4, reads DGGITQSPKYLFRKEGQNVTLSCEQNLNHDAMYWYRQDPGQGLRLIYYSQIVNDFQKGDIAEGYSVSREKKESFPLTVTSAQKNPTAFYLCASRTGDIWTNEKLFFGSGTQLSVL.

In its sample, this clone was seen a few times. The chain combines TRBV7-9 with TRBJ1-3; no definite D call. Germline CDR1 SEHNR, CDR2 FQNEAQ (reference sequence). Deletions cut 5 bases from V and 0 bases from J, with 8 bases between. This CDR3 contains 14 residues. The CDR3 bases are TGTGCCAGCAGCCGGGATGGCTCTGGAAACACCATATATTTT. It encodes CASSRDGSGNTIYF.

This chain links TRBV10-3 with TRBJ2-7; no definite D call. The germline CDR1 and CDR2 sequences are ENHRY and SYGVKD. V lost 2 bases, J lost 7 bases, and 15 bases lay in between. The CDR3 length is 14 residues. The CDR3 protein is CAISEGHGRREQYF. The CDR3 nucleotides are TGTGCCATCAGTGAGGGGCACGGTCGCCGGGAGCAGTACTTC.

The CDR3 DNA sequence: TGTGCCAGCTACCCTCGGGAGGAATCCTACAATGAGCAGTTCTTC. Translation gives CASYPREESYNEQFF. The V gene is TRBV25-1, the J gene TRBJ2-1, with TRBD2 identical over 7 bases. This CDR3 region has 15 residues. Germline CDR1 is MGHDK and CDR2 is SYGVNS. Unmatched junction bases numbered 8, after V lost 8 bases and J lost 1 base.

CDR3 in amino acids: CASSTDRESGNTIYF. The CDR3 nucleotides are TGTGCCAGTAGTACCGACAGGGAATCTGGAAACACCATATATTTT. The chain links TRBV19 to TRBJ1-3; 7 bases align to TRBD1. This CDR3 spans 15 amino acids. With V trimmed by 4 bases and J by 1 base, 4 bases remained unmatched. The germline gives CDR1 LNHDA, CDR2 SQIVND (reference sequence). The variable domain in full, completed from reference TRBV19 and TRBJ1-3, reads DGGITQSPKYLFRKEGQNVTLSCEQNLNHDAMYWYRQDPGQGLRLIYYSQIVNDFQKGDIAEGYSVSREKKESFPLTVTSAQKNPTAFYLCASSTDRESGNTIYFGEGSWLTVV.

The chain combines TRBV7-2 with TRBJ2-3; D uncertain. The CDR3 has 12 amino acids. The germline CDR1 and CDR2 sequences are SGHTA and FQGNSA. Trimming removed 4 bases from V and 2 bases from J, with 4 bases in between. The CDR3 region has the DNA TGTGCCAGCAGCTCCTACACAGATACGCAGTATTTT. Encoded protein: CASSSYTDTQYF.

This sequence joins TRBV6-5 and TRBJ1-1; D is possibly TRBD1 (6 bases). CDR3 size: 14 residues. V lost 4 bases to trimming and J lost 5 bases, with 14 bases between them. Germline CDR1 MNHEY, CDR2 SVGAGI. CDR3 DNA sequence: TGTGCCAGCAGTTTACAGGGAATACGGACTGAAGCTTTCTTT. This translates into CASSLQGIRTEAFF.

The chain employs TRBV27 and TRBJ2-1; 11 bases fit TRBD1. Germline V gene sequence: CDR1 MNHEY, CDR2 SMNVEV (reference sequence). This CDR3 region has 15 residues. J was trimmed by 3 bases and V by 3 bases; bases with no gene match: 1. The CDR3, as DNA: TGTGCCAGCAGTTTGGGGACAGGGGGCTACAATGAGCAGTTCTTC. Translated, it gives CASSLGTGGYNEQFF.

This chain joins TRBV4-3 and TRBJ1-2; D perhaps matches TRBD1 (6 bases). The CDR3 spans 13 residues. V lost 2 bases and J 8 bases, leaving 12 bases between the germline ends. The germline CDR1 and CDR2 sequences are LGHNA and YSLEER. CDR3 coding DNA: TGCGCCAGCAGCCAACCAGGGACATTAGGCTACACCTTC. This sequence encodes CASSQPGTLGYTF.

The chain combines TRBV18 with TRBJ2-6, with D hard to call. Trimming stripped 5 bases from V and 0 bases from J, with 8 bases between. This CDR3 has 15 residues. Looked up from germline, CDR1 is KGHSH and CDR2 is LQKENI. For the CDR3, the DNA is TGTGCCAGCTCAGTTCAGTCCTCTGGGGCCAACGTCCTGACTTTC. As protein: CASSVQSSGANVLTF.

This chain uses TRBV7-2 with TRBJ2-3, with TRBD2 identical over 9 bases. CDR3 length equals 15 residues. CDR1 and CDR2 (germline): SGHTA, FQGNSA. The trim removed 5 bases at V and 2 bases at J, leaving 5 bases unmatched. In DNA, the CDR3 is TGTGCCAGCAGCCGTAGCGGGGGAGCCACAGATACGCAGTATTTT. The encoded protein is CASSRSGGATDTQYF.

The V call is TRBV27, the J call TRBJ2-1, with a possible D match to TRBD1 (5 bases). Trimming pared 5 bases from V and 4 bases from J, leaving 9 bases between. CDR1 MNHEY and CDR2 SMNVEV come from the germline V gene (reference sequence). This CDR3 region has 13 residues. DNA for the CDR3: TGTGCCAGCAGTCAGACAGAGTACAATGAGCAGTTCTTC. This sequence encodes CASSQTEYNEQFF.

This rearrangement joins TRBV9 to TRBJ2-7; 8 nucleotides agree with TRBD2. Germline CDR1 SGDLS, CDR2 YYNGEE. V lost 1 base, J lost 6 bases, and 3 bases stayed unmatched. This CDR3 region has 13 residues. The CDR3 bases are TGTGCCAGCAGCGTACTCCTAGCGGGCGAGCAGTACTTC. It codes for CASSVLLAGEQYF.

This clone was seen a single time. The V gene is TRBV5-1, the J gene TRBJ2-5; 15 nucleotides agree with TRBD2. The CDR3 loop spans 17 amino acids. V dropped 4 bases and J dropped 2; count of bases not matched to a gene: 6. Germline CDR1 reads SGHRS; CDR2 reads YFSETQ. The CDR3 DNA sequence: TGCGCCAGCAGCCACGGACTAGCGGGGGGGCTGCAAGAGACCCAGTACTTC. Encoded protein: CASSHGLAGGLQETQYF.

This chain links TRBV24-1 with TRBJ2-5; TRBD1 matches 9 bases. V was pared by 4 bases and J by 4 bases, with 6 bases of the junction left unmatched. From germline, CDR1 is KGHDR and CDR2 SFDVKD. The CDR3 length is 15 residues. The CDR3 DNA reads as TGTGCCACCAGTGACCCGCTGGACAGGGGAGAGACCCAGTACTTC. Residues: CATSDPLDRGETQYF.

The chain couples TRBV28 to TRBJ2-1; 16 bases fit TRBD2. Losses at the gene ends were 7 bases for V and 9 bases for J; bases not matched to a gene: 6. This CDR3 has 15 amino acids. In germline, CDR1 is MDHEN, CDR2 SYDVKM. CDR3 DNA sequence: TGTGCCAGCATTAGAGGGACTAGCGGGAGGGCTGAGCAGTTCTTC. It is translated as CASIRGTSGRAEQFF. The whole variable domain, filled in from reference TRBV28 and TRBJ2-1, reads DVKVTQSSRYLVKRTGEKVFLECVQDMDHENMFWYRQDPGLGLRLIYFSYDVKMKEKGDIPEGYSVSREKKERFSLILESASTNQTSMYLCASIRGTSGRAEQFFGPGTRLTVL.

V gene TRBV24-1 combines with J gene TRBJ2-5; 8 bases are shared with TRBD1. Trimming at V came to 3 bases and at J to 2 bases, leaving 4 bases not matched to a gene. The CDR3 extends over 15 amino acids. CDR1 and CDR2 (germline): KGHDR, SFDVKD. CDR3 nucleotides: TGTGCCACCAGTGATGAACGGACAGGGCAAGAGACCCAGTACTTC. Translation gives CATSDERTGQETQYF.

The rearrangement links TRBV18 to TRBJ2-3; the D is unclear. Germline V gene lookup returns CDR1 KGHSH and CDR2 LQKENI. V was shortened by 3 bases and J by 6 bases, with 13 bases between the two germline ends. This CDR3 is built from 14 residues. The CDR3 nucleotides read TGTGCCAGCTCACCGCCTGCTGGCTCGGATACGCAGTATTTT. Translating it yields CASSPPAGSDTQYF. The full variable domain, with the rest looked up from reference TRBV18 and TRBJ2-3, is NAGVMQNPRHLVRRRGQEARLRCSPMKGHSHVYWYRQLPEEGLKFMVYLQKENIIDESGMPKERFSAEFPKEGPSILRIQQVVRGDSAAYFCASSPPAGSDTQYFGPGTRLTVL.

CDR3 region: CSASHRGGGYLNEQFF. CDR3 sequence (DNA): TGCAGTGCTAGTCATCGCGGCGGGGGCTATCTCAATGAGCAGTTCTTC. This sequence joins TRBV20-1 and TRBJ2-1; D perhaps matches TRBD2 (7 bases). There are 16 residues in the CDR3. Germline CDR1 and CDR2: DFQATT and SNEGSKA (reference sequence). Trimming stripped 3 bases from V and 6 bases from J, with 21 bases between.